One sample yielded the 26 T cell receptor beta chains listed below, sequenced in a study of T cell clonality in common variable immunodeficiency. The assay was immunoSEQ multiplex PCR, and TCRdb's table has in-frame clones only and misses some. Altogether 35,000 to 55,000 clones were found in the sample, and no singletons occur. Sequenced input: peripheral blood mononuclear cells. The receptor source for this set is a person aged 18-69 years in good health.

This clone was recorded many times. Sequencing ends 3 residues short of the CDR3 end; the germline J gene provides the rest. V is TRBV7-6 and J is TRBJ2-7, with 7 positions matching TRBD1. There are 14 residues in the CDR3. Germline V CDR1 and CDR2: SGHVS, FNYEAQ. Unmatched junction bases numbered 10, after V lost 6 bases and J lost 5 bases. CDR3 region: CASRPGQKLHEQYF. The CDR3 DNA, read in part, is TGTGCCAGCAGGCCGGGACAGAAACTCCACGAG. The full variable domain, in which reference TRBV7-6 and TRBJ2-7 provide the parts outside the CDR3, is GAGVSQSPRYKVTKRGQDVALRCDPISGHVSLYWYRQALGQGPEFLTYFNYEAQQDKSGLPNDRFSAERPEGSISTLTIQRTEQRDSAMYRCASRPGQKLHEQYFGPGTRLTVT.

This clone was picked up many times. The read gets to within 3 residues of the CDR3 end, and the germline J gene fills in the rest. The rearrangement links TRBV20-1 to TRBJ1-4, with TRBD1 matching over 12 bases. In germline, CDR1 is DFQATT, CDR2 SNEGSKA (reference sequence). CDR3 size: 15 residues. The V gene end was trimmed by 6 bases and the J gene end by 5 bases; junction bases not matched to a gene: 7. This chain's CDR3 is CSATGTGGANEKLFF. CDR3 bases read: TGCAGTGCAACCGGGACAGGGGGCGCAAATGAAAAA.

This clone was counted ten times or more. The read gets to within 3 residues of the CDR3 end, and the germline J gene fills in the rest. The chain joins TRBV6-2 or TRBV6-3 to TRBJ1-1, with 7 bases aligning to TRBD1. CDR3 length equals 17 residues. CDR1 and CDR2 (germline): MNHEY, SVGEGT. The CDR3 is CASSYSRRIRGRGRAFF. CDR3 DNA, as far as it was read: TGTGCCAGCAGTTACTCCCGAAGGATACGGGGGAGGGGGCGA.

In its sample, this clone was seen many times. CDR3 amino acids: CASSLGEGEQYF. Partial CDR3 DNA: TGTGCCAGCAGCTTAGGAGAGGGCGAG. The chain links TRBV11-2 to TRBJ2-7; weak D call: TRBD2 (5 bases). The read halts 3 residues ahead of the CDR3 end, with the missing end drawn from the germline J gene. The CDR3 has 12 amino acids. Germline assignment: CDR1 SGHAT and CDR2 FQNNGV. V was cut by 1 base and J by 6 bases, with 7 bases left in between.

This clone was observed many times. The DNA ends 3 residues before the CDR3 does, and the rest of the CDR3 is filled in from the germline J gene. The chain is built from TRBV20-1 and TRBJ2-3; D is ambiguous. Trimming took off 7 bases at V and 1 base at J, with 18 bases between the two ends. Germline lookup yields CDR1 DFQATT and CDR2 SNEGSKA (reference sequence). The CDR3 covers 15 residues. The CDR3 sequence: CSGREQSVGTDTQYF. CDR3 DNA (partial): TGCAGTGGCAGAGAGCAGTCTGTGGGCACAGATACG.

The table lists this clone with many counts. The read ends 3 residues early relative to the CDR3; the germline J gene fills the gap. The chain is built from TRBV7-2 and TRBJ1-1, with 9 bases fitting TRBD1. The CDR3 has 15 residues. J gave up 0 bases and V 4 bases, and 3 bases lay outside the gene matches. CDR1 and CDR2 (germline): SGHTA, FQGNSA. CDR3 protein: CASSWTGDLNTEAFF. The sequenced CDR3 bases are TGTGCCAGCAGCTGGACAGGGGATTTGAACACTGAA.

Ten or more counts support this clone. The read ends 3 residues early relative to the CDR3; the germline J gene fills the gap. V and J are TRBV7-3 and TRBJ2-5; 8 nucleotides agree with TRBD1. The CDR3 is 13 amino acids. V lost 5 bases and J lost 4; bases outside the gene matches: 3. Germline values: CDR1 SGHTA, CDR2 FQGTGA. CDR3 region: CASSQQGGETQYF. CDR3 bases read: TGTGCCAGCAGCCAACAGGGGGGAGAGACC.

Ten or more counts support this clone. The DNA ends 3 residues before the CDR3 does, and the rest of the CDR3 is filled in from the germline J gene. The chain couples TRBV12-3 or TRBV12-4 to TRBJ1-1; 9 nucleotides agree with TRBD1. V lost 5 bases to trimming and J lost 5 bases; unmatched junction nucleotides: 9. CDR3 length equals 15 residues. CDR3 bases read: TGTGCCAGCAGTCTCCCGGGACAGGGATGGACTGAA. Its protein product is CASSLPGQGWTE. The full-length CDR3 reads as CASSLPGQGWTEAFF.

This clone was seen many times. The read ends 3 residues shy of where the CDR3 ends; the end is completed using the germline J gene. The chain joins TRBV9 to TRBJ2-1, with TRBD2 matching 7 bases. Trimming at V came to 5 bases and at J to 2 bases, leaving 10 bases not matched to a gene. The CDR3 loop spans 16 amino acids. In germline, CDR1 is SGDLS, CDR2 YYNGEE. The CDR3 bases that were read are TGTGCCAGCAGTCCCCATCTAGCGGTGGCCTACAATGAG. Translated: CASSPHLAVAYNE. The entire CDR3 protein is CASSPHLAVAYNEQFF.

This clone was seen at least ten times. The CDR3 extends 3 residues past the end of the read, so its final part is completed from the germline J gene. V usage is TRBV20-1 and J usage is TRBJ2-7, with D perhaps matching TRBD1 (6 bases). The V end was cut by 5 bases, the J end by 3 bases, with 17 bases between. Germline assignment: CDR1 DFQATT and CDR2 SNEGSKA (reference sequence). The CDR3 is 14 residues long. The sequenced part of the CDR3 DNA is TGCAGTGCTTCGTCGACAGGTGATGGCTACGAG. It translates to CSASSTGDGYE. Given in full, the CDR3 is CSASSTGDGYEQYF.

Ten or more counts support this clone. The read terminates 3 residues ahead of where the CDR3 ends, so the germline J gene completes it. The chain uses TRBV18 and TRBJ2-1; 7 bases line up with TRBD2. This CDR3 contains 19 residues. The germline gives CDR1 KGHSH, CDR2 LQKENI. V shed 3 bases, J shed 9 bases, and the junction held 23 bases outside the gene matches. This CDR3 is CASSPRLAGTNKWDSEQFF. CDR3 DNA (partial): TGTGCCAGCTCACCTAGACTAGCTGGAACAAACAAGTGGGACTCTGAG.

This clone appeared many times. The observed sequence ends 3 residues before the CDR3 terminus, with the missing tail filled in from the germline J gene. V usage is TRBV20-1 and J usage is TRBJ2-4; no definite D call. The CDR3 covers 13 residues. The germline V gene has CDR1 DFQATT and CDR2 SNEGSKA (reference sequence). Trimming took off 3 bases at V and 4 bases at J, with 10 bases between the two ends. Partial CDR3 DNA: TGCAGTGCTAGTCAGGAAACGAAAAACATT. Its translation is CSASQETKNI. The complete CDR3 reads CSASQETKNIQYF.

In its sample, this clone was seen many times. The observed sequence ends 3 residues before the CDR3 terminus, with the missing tail filled in from the germline J gene. The rearrangement joins TRBV12-3 or TRBV12-4 to TRBJ2-1; tentatively, D is TRBD2 (7 bases). This CDR3 comprises 14 residues. V gave up 3 bases and J gave up 7 bases, with 13 bases separating them. The CDR3 bases that were read are TGTGCCAGCAGTTTTGGAGGGGGGGGTAATGAG. The encoded protein is CASSFGGGGNE. The whole CDR3 protein is CASSFGGGGNEQFF.

This clone has at least ten counts. The DNA ends 3 residues before the CDR3 does, and the rest of the CDR3 is filled in from the germline J gene. The chain is built from TRBV7-9 and TRBJ2-6; no definite D call. Deletions cut 9 bases from V and 1 base from J, with 4 bases between. Germline loops: CDR1 SEHNR, CDR2 FQNEAQ (reference sequence). The CDR3 has 12 amino acids. The part of the CDR3 DNA that was read is TGTGCCAGTTATTCTGGGGCCAACGTC. Translating gives CASYSGANV. The whole CDR3 protein reads CASYSGANVLTF.

Ten or more counts support this clone. The sequenced fragment ends 3 residues before the CDR3 boundary, so the rest is inferred from the germline J gene. The gene calls are TRBV4-2 and TRBJ1-5, with D possibly matching TRBD1 (6 bases). The CDR3 runs 15 residues. The V gene lost 2 bases and the J gene lost 6 bases, with 14 bases spanning the gap. CDR1 is LGHNA and CDR2 is YNFKEQ in the germline V gene. The CDR3 DNA, read in part, is TGTGCCAGCAGCCAAAATCGCAGGGGTGGTCAGCCC. This translates into CASSQNRRGGQP. The whole CDR3 protein reads CASSQNRRGGQPQHF.

This clone was seen many times. The CDR3 extends 3 residues past the end of the read, so its final part is completed from the germline J gene. This chain joins TRBV7-2 and TRBJ2-2, with a weak D call TRBD1 (5 bases). Trimming pared 1 base from V and 7 bases from J, leaving 13 bases between. The length of the CDR3 is 15 residues. The germline V gene has CDR1 SGHTA and CDR2 FQGNSA. CDR3 in amino acids: CASSLGYRTNGELFF. CDR3 DNA (partial): TGTGCCAGCAGCTTAGGGTATAGGACAAACGGGGAG. The full variable domain, rest sourced from reference TRBV7-2 and TRBJ2-2, is GAGVSQSPSNKVTEKGKDVELRCDPISGHTALYWYRQSLGQGLEFLIYFQGNSAPDKSGLPSDRFSAERTGGSVSTLTIQRTQQEDSAVYLCASSLGYRTNGELFFGEGSRLTVL.

This clone was recorded many times. The CDR3 end falls 3 residues outside the read, so it is completed with the germline J gene. Other DNA sequences in the same sample also yield this CDR3. The J gene is TRBJ1-1, the V gene TRBV7-9; 9 bases map to TRBD1. CDR1 and CDR2 from the germline V gene are SEHNR and FQNEAQ (reference sequence). The length of the CDR3 is 12 residues. The sequenced CDR3 bases are TGTGCCAGCAGCTTCGACAGGGGGGAA. This encodes CASSFDRGE. The full CDR3 protein reads CASSFDRGEAFF.

This clone was detected many times. The part of the CDR3 DNA that was read is TGTGCCAGCAGCCCGGACCGGAGGGGGAGCAATCAGCCC. Its translation: CASSPDRRGSNQP. Given in full, the CDR3 is CASSPDRRGSNQPQHF. This chain joins TRBV28 and TRBJ1-5, with a tentative D call TRBD1 (6 bases). The sequence runs out 3 residues before the end of the CDR3; the remainder is reconstructed from the germline J gene. Trimming shortened V by 6 bases and J by 1 base, and 16 bases separated the two germline ends. CDR3 size: 16 residues. The germline V gene encodes CDR1 MDHEN and CDR2 SYDVKM.

This clone was found many times. The covered CDR3 bases are TGCGCCAGCAGCTTGACCAGGGGAAGGCACGAG. Its protein is CASSLTRGRHE. The whole CDR3 sequence reads CASSLTRGRHEQYF. The chain employs TRBV5-1 and TRBJ2-7; D possibly corresponds to TRBD1 (6 bases). The read comes to an end 3 residues before the CDR3 does, leaving the germline J gene to fill in the end. Trimming stripped 1 base from V and 5 bases from J, with 13 bases between. Germline V gene lookup returns CDR1 SGHRS and CDR2 YFSETQ. The CDR3 sequence is 14 residues long.

At least ten counts were recorded for this clone. The CDR3 extends 3 residues past the end of the read, so its final part is completed from the germline J gene. The chain is built from TRBV12-3 or TRBV12-4 and TRBJ1-5; the D gene is possibly TRBD1 (6 bases). V shed 0 bases and J shed 5 bases, with 11 bases lying between them. The length of the CDR3 is 15 residues. This CDR3 is CASSLAGGRDQPQHF. The covered CDR3 bases are TGTGCCAGCAGTTTAGCGGGGGGGCGTGATCAGCCC.

This clone has a count of ten or more. The read falls 3 residues short of the CDR3 end, and the missing part is taken from the germline J gene. J is TRBJ2-2 and V is TRBV11-3; tentatively, D is TRBD1 (5 bases). Per germline, CDR1 SGHNT and CDR2 YENEEA. The CDR3 length is 12 residues. The V gene lost 3 bases and the J gene lost 8 bases, with 7 bases spanning the gap. CDR3 DNA, as far as it was read: TGTGCCAGCAGCTTCTCAGGGGGGGAG. It yields the protein CASSFSGGE. The whole CDR3 region reads CASSFSGGELFF.

There are many counts of this clone. The read terminates 3 residues ahead of where the CDR3 ends, so the germline J gene completes it. The rearrangement uses TRBV3-1 (or the pseudogene TRBV3-2) and TRBJ2-5; D remains unclear. There are 16 residues in the CDR3. The V gene's germline CDR1 is LGHDT and CDR2 YNNKEL (reference sequence). Trimming removed 1 base at V and 2 bases at J, with 14 bases between. CDR3 region: CASSQGRVLFQETQYF. The DNA read from the CDR3 is TGTGCCAGCAGCCAAGGTAGGGTCCTATTTCAAGAGACC.

The sample holds many counts of this clone. The observed sequence ends 3 residues before the CDR3 terminus, with the missing tail filled in from the germline J gene. This chain uses TRBV14 with TRBJ2-5; D is unclear. Deletions cut 1 base from V and 4 bases from J, with 13 bases between. The CDR3 totals 15 residues. Germline V gene sequence: CDR1 SGHDN, CDR2 FVKESK. CDR3 DNA (partial): TGTGCCAGCAGCCAAGTAGTGTCAGCTAGAGAGACC. Translating it yields CASSQVVSARET. The whole CDR3 is CASSQVVSARETQYF.

This clone came up many times. The read halts 3 residues ahead of the CDR3 end, with the missing end drawn from the germline J gene. The V call is TRBV28, the J call TRBJ2-7; 7 nucleotides match TRBD2. The CDR3 loop spans 15 amino acids. V lost 6 bases, J lost 3 bases, and 11 bases stayed unmatched. Germline loops: CDR1 MDHEN, CDR2 SYDVKM. CDR3 residues: CASSLKTSRYYEQYF. The DNA read from the CDR3 is TGTGCCAGCAGCCTTAAGACTAGCAGATACTACGAG.

This clone was observed at least ten times. The observed sequence ends 3 residues before the CDR3 terminus, with the missing tail filled in from the germline J gene. The chain joins TRBV6-2 or TRBV6-3 to TRBJ1-5, with 12 bases lining up with TRBD1. Germline loops: CDR1 MNHEY, CDR2 SVGEGT. This CDR3 is built from 16 residues. V lost 6 bases, J lost 7 bases, and 10 bases stayed unmatched. CDR3 residues: CASSPGTGGEGQPQHF. CDR3 DNA (partial): TGTGCCAGCAGCCCCGGGACAGGGGGCGAGGGACAGCCC.

This clone was detected ten times or more. The read terminates 3 residues ahead of where the CDR3 ends, so the germline J gene completes it. V is TRBV24-1 and J is TRBJ1-2; D gene unclear. Germline V gives CDR1 KGHDR, CDR2 SFDVKD. The ends were cut back, 0 bases at V and 7 bases at J, with 11 bases in the middle. This CDR3 is 14 amino acids long. CDR3 DNA (partial): TGTGCCACCAGTGATTTGACCCACCTCGGTGGC. As protein: CATSDLTHLGG. The whole CDR3 reads CATSDLTHLGGYTF.